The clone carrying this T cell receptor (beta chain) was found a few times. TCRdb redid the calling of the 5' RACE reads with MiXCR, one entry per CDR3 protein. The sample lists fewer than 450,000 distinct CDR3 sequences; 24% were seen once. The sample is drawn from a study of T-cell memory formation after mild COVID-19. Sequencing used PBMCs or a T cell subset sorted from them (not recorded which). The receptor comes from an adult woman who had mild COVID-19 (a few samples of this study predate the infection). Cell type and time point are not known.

The CDR3 DNA sequence: TGTGCCAGCAGTTTACTACGGTTGAATTCACCCCTCCACTTT. It translates to CASSLLRLNSPLHF. The chain recombines TRBV27 with TRBJ1-6; D uncertain. CDR1 is MNHEY and CDR2 is SMNVEV in the germline V gene (reference sequence). The length of the CDR3 is 14 residues. V was clipped by 2 bases and J by 7 bases, with 9 bases between them.